The 23 T cell receptor beta chains presented below share a single source sample, sequenced in a study of blood T cells in healthy people across ages. Next came a second PCR, run for about 7 to 12 cycles, which used a sample-barcoded 5' primer along with a J-beta primer mix. One entry per CDR3 protein results from TCRdb running MiXCR on the 5' RACE reads. The sample yields 800,000 to 950,000 distinct CDR3 sequences, almost 30% seen once. These same records also appear under a second study, on T cells of mothers and their children.

Sequencing was done on a sample of blood. The source is a woman aged 40 to 49 in good health.

The J gene is TRBJ2-7, the V gene TRBV6-5, with D uncertain. From germline, CDR1 is MNHEY and CDR2 SVGAGI. V shed 5 bases and J shed 0 bases, with 11 bases lying between them. The CDR3 is 14 amino acids. This CDR3 is CASSLFTASYEQYF. CDR3 nucleotides: TGTGCCAGCAGTCTGTTCACAGCCTCCTACGAGCAGTACTTC.

The rearrangement uses TRBV5-5 and TRBJ2-4, with D possibly TRBD2 on 7 matching bases. With 4 bases removed from V and 13 bases from J, the gap between germline ends came to 18 bases. CDR1 SGHKS and CDR2 YYEKEE come from the germline V gene (reference sequence). This CDR3 contains 13 residues. The CDR3 region has the DNA TGTGCCAGCAGCGGGGGAGGGGGTATCAAGCAGTACTTC. It codes for CASSGGGGIKQYF.

In the case of this clonotype: This may stem from a read error, because a much larger clone lies one nucleotide away. The chain employs TRBV5-6 and TRBJ1-2; 7 bases match TRBD1. Trimming took 4 bases from V and 10 from J; bases not matched to a gene: 10. CDR3 length: 13 residues. Germline V lookup: CDR1 SGHDT, CDR2 YYEEEE. The CDR3 spells CASSQDRSDDYTF. In DNA, the CDR3 is TGTGCCAGCAGCCAGGACAGGTCAGACGACTACACCTTC.

In its sample, this clonotype was seen many times. V usage is TRBV20-1 and J usage is TRBJ2-4, with TRBD1 as a possible D gene (6 bases). Deletions cut 2 bases from V and 8 bases from J, with 22 bases between. Germline V gives CDR1 DFQATT, CDR2 SNEGSKA (reference sequence). The CDR3 extends over 16 amino acids. Here the CDR3 reads CSARPRTAITRDIQYF. In DNA, the CDR3 is TGCAGTGCTAGACCCCGGACAGCGATAACGAGAGACATTCAGTACTTC.

The chain is built from TRBV12-3 or TRBV12-4 and TRBJ2-5; 7 positions match TRBD2. V was pared by 8 bases and J by 4 bases, with 13 bases of the junction left unmatched. CDR3 length: 15 amino acids. This CDR3 is CASGFTSEGGETQYF. The DNA for the CDR3 is TGTGCCAGCGGATTTACTAGCGAGGGAGGAGAGACCCAGTACTTC.

This clonotype was counted at least ten times. CDR3 DNA: TGTGCCAGCAGCTTAGGTCCTCTAAAAGGGACCAGGTACAATGAGCAGTTCTTC. Encoded protein: CASSLGPLKGTRYNEQFF. The chain joins TRBV7-3 to TRBJ2-1, with D perhaps assigned TRBD1 or TRBD2 (5 bases each). Trimming pared 2 bases from V and 4 bases from J, leaving 21 bases between. The CDR3 is 18 residues long. Germline loops: CDR1 SGHTA, CDR2 FQGTGA.

For the CDR3, the DNA is TGTGCCAGCAGATTCTTTAGGACTAGCGGGGGCGATGAGCAGTTCTTC. Its translation is CASRFFRTSGGDEQFF. The V and J genes are TRBV28 and TRBJ2-1; 13 bases match TRBD2. Losses at the gene ends were 6 bases for V and 8 bases for J; bases not matched to a gene: 10. The CDR3 length is 16 residues. Germline loops: CDR1 MDHEN, CDR2 SYDVKM.

This clonotype was seen a few times. The chain is built from TRBV10-3 and TRBJ2-7; a possible D gene is TRBD2 (7 bases). This CDR3 spans 15 amino acids. Germline V CDR1 and CDR2: ENHRY, SYGVKD. V lost 1 base and J lost 3, with 13 bases in between. The CDR3 protein is CAISEWGGGGYEQYF. The CDR3 region has the DNA TGTGCCATCAGTGAGTGGGGAGGGGGGGGCTACGAGCAGTACTTC.

This clonotype was counted between two and nine times. The genes are TRBV25-1 and TRBJ2-5, with TRBD2 matching 9 bases. V shed 2 bases and J 4 bases; nucleotides not matched to a gene: 14. CDR1 and CDR2 from the germline V gene are MGHDK and SYGVNS. CDR3 length: 18 residues. This CDR3 reads CASSEGGMRAGGPETQYF. The CDR3 bases are TGTGCCAGCAGTGAAGGAGGGATGAGGGCGGGGGGGCCAGAGACCCAGTACTTC.

As to this clonotype: An end of the junction does not agree with germline; a read error may underlie this. V is TRBV9 and J is TRBJ1-1, with D perhaps matching TRBD1 (5 bases). The CDR3 contains 15 residues. CDR1 is SGDLS, CDR2 YYNGEE, per germline. CDR3 nucleotides: TGTGCCAGCAGCGACTCCGGCAGGGCGAACACTGTAGCTTTCTTT. Protein sequence: CASSDSGRANTVAFF.

DNA of the CDR3: TGTGCTAGTGGCCGGGACGGTTCCTACGAGCAGTACTTC. Amino acid sequence: CASGRDGSYEQYF. The rearrangement uses TRBV12-5 and TRBJ2-7; D tentatively reads TRBD1 or TRBD2 (5 bases each). The CDR3 totals 13 residues. V lost 6 bases to trimming and J lost 1 base, with 10 bases between them. Germline V gene lookup returns CDR1 LGHNT and CDR2 FRNRAP.

This clonotype occurred a few times. This sequence joins TRBV28 and TRBJ2-3, with TRBD1 matching over 8 bases. Germline lookup yields CDR1 MDHEN and CDR2 SYDVKM. The trim removed 10 bases at V and 5 bases at J, leaving 8 bases unmatched. The CDR3 spans 13 residues. The CDR3 DNA sequence: TGTGCCATAGGACAGGGCGTTAAAGATACGCAGTATTTT. It codes for CAIGQGVKDTQYF. Supplemented by reference TRBV28 and TRBJ2-3, the full variable domain reads DVKVTQSSRYLVKRTGEKVFLECVQDMDHENMFWYRQDPGLGLRLIYFSYDVKMKEKGDIPEGYSVSREKKERFSLILESASTNQTSMYLCAIGQGVKDTQYFGPGTRLTVL.

This clonotype was observed at least ten times. This chain joins TRBV21-1 and TRBJ2-7; the DNA was not compared with TRBD1, the D call given in the table. TRBV21-1 is marked as a pseudogene. CDR3 length: 16 amino acids. The CDR3 sequence: CASSTIKRQYPYEQYF. The CDR3 nucleotides read TGTGCCAGCAGCACAATCAAGCGACAGTACCCCTACGAGCAGTACTTC.

This chain connects TRBV5-1 to TRBJ2-1; the match to TRBD1 covers 7 bases. CDR3 length equals 16 residues. The V gene's germline CDR1 is SGHRS and CDR2 YFSETQ. V lost 4 bases, J lost 0 bases, and 7 bases stayed unmatched. CDR3 in DNA: TGCGCCAGCAGCGTGGGGACAGTCATCTCCTACAATGAGCAGTTCTTC. This sequence encodes CASSVGTVISYNEQFF.

This clonotype was counted many times. CDR3 coding DNA: TGTGCCAGCCTTGGGACCCTCCTAGAGACCCAGTACTTC. Its translation: CASLGTLLETQYF. The chain uses TRBV7-6 and TRBJ2-5; D is tentatively TRBD1 or TRBD2 (5 bases each). In germline, CDR1 is SGHVS, CDR2 FNYEAQ. This CDR3 has 13 amino acids. Trimming took 8 bases from V and 4 from J, leaving 14 bases between them.

In its sample, this clonotype was seen many times. J is TRBJ2-1 and V is TRBV27; D not resolved. The CDR3 extends over 15 amino acids. V was clipped by 5 bases and J by 0 bases, with 11 bases between them. The germline V gene encodes CDR1 MNHEY and CDR2 SMNVEV (reference sequence). CDR3 residues: CASSHAQSSYNEQFF. The CDR3, as DNA: TGTGCCAGCAGTCACGCCCAGAGCTCCTACAATGAGCAGTTCTTC.

The gene calls are TRBV12-3 or TRBV12-4 and TRBJ2-7; a possible D gene is TRBD2 (5 bases). The CDR3 covers 15 residues. Trimming cost V 3 bases and J 3 bases, with 15 bases left between them. The CDR3 protein is CASSFAGFNHYEQYF. Written as DNA, the CDR3 is TGTGCCAGCAGTTTTGCGGGTTTCAACCACTACGAGCAGTACTTC.

Worth noting for this clonotype: Given a much more abundant clone one base away, this may be a read error. This chain uses TRBV18 with TRBJ1-2; 10 bases align to TRBD1. Germline loops: CDR1 KGHSH, CDR2 LQKENI. The CDR3 consists of 15 residues. The V gene end was trimmed by 3 bases and the J gene end by 10 bases; junction bases not matched to a gene: 11. CDR3 protein: CASSPQTGGRTDYTF. CDR3 in DNA: TGTGCCAGCTCACCGCAGACAGGGGGCAGAACTGACTACACCTTC.

This clonotype was picked up many times. This sequence joins TRBV12-3 or TRBV12-4 and TRBJ2-7; 11 bases are shared with TRBD1. J gave up 4 bases and V 7 bases, and 6 bases lay outside the gene matches. The CDR3 extends over 14 amino acids. The CDR3 region has the DNA TGTGCCAGCACCGAGGGACAGGGGGTTTACGAGCAGTACTTC. Its translation is CASTEGQGVYEQYF.

This chain uses TRBV7-8 with TRBJ2-7; 10 nucleotides line up with TRBD2. Germline V gives CDR1 SGHVS, CDR2 FQNEAQ. This CDR3 contains 14 residues. V trimming: 5 bases; J trimming: 2 bases; junction bases outside the gene matches: 3. Here the CDR3 DNA reads TGTGCCAGCAGCGATACTAGCGGGGCCTACGAGCAGTACTTC. It codes for CASSDTSGAYEQYF.

This chain links TRBV7-9 with TRBJ1-4; D possibly corresponds to TRBD1 (5 bases). V lost 1 base and J lost 8, with 14 bases in between. The CDR3 contains 15 residues. Germline loops: CDR1 SEHNR, CDR2 FQNEAQ (reference sequence). The CDR3 DNA reads TGTGCCAGCAGCTTAGTTATAGGGGCTGAGGAAAAACTGTTTTTT. Translating gives CASSLVIGAEEKLFF. The full variable domain, its missing parts supplied by reference TRBV7-9 and TRBJ1-4, is DTGVSQNPRHKITKRGQNVTFRCDPISEHNRLYWYRQTLGQGPEFLTYFQNEAQLEKSRLLSDRFSAERPKGSFSTLEIQRTEQGDSAMYLCASSLVIGAEEKLFFGSGTQLSVL.

This clonotype was counted only a few times. The rearrangement links TRBV9 to TRBJ2-3; 7 bases fit TRBD2. After removal of 3 bases from V and 2 bases from J, the junction contained 6 bases not matched to a gene. This CDR3 contains 15 residues. Germline CDR1 reads SGDLS; CDR2 reads YYNGEE. The DNA for the CDR3 is TGTGCCAGCAGCGCCCGCGGGGGAAACACAGATACGCAGTATTTT. As protein: CASSARGGNTDTQYF. The whole variable domain, filled in from reference TRBV9 and TRBJ2-3, reads DSGVTQTPKHLITATGQRVTLRCSPRSGDLSVYWYQQSLDQGLQFLIQYYNGEERAKGNILERFSAQQFPDLHSELNLSSLELGDSALYFCASSARGGNTDTQYFGPGTRLTVL.

The table lists this clonotype with many counts. The rearrangement uses TRBV6-1 and TRBJ2-7, with D perhaps assigned TRBD1 or TRBD2 (5 bases each). The germline V gene encodes CDR1 MNHNS and CDR2 SASEGT. Trimming took off 2 bases at V and 2 bases at J, with 13 bases between the two ends. The CDR3 extends over 15 amino acids. The CDR3 DNA sequence: TGTGCCAGCAGTGAAAATCTGGGGACCCCCTACGAGCAGTACTTC. The encoded protein is CASSENLGTPYEQYF.